The 12 T cell receptor beta chains below were found in one sample sequenced in a study of T cells expressing NK-cell markers. With the 5' RACE reads reprocessed, TCRdb shows one record per CDR3 protein and no DNA. There are 350,000 to 500,000 distinct CDR3 sequences in the sample, with roughly 8% held by the top ten. Input material: blood T cells: a sorted CD56 or NKG2C T cell subset, CD4+ or CD8+ T cells, or bulk PBMC T cells (not recorded which). These receptors were collected from a woman between 18 and 69 years old in good health.

The chain has TRBV25-1 and TRBJ1-2. The CDR3 contains 14 residues. Germline V gene sequence: CDR1 MGHDK, CDR2 SYGVNS. The CDR3 loop is CASSESLGFYGYTF.

The rearrangement uses TRBV15 and TRBJ1-2; TCRdb designates TRBD1, a call that cannot be tested without DNA. The CDR3 loop spans 13 amino acids. Germline assignment: CDR1 LNHNV and CDR2 YYDKDF (reference sequence). The CDR3 protein is CATSRQGSYGYTF.

V and J are TRBV4-2 and TRBJ2-1; TCRdb selects TRBD2, and the lack of DNA leaves this call unchecked. This CDR3 spans 15 amino acids. Germline CDR1 LGHNA, CDR2 YNFKEQ. CDR3 protein: CASSQVTSGDNEQFF.

The rearrangement joins TRBV7-2 to TRBJ1-1. Germline V gene lookup returns CDR1 SGHTA and CDR2 FQGNSA. The CDR3 covers 14 residues. The CDR3 region is CASSLGGPVTEAFF. Variable domain in full (rest from reference TRBV7-2 and TRBJ1-1): GAGVSQSPSNKVTEKGKDVELRCDPISGHTALYWYRQSLGQGLEFLIYFQGNSAPDKSGLPSDRFSAERTGGSVSTLTIQRTQQEDSAVYLCASSLGGPVTEAFFGQGTRLTVV.

The chain couples TRBV12-3 or TRBV12-4 to TRBJ2-3; TCRdb outputs TRBD2, but without DNA this stays unchecked. The CDR3 totals 15 residues. CDR3 region: CASSLGGGVADTQYF.

The chain couples TRBV4-1 to TRBJ1-6; TCRdb calls TRBD1, which cannot be checked without DNA. Germline lookup yields CDR1 MGHRA and CDR2 YSYEKL. The CDR3 contains 15 residues. CDR3 residues: CASRRSGVGNSPLHF.

This chain connects TRBV9 to TRBJ1-1; no DNA is available, so the TRBD1 call from TCRdb remains unchecked. CDR1 and CDR2 (germline): SGDLS, YYNGEE. CDR3 length equals 14 residues. The CDR3 sequence: CASSAQGLNTEAFF.

The chain combines TRBV9 with TRBJ2-2. CDR1 and CDR2 from the germline V gene are SGDLS and YYNGEE. The length of the CDR3 is 15 residues. CDR3 in amino acids: CASSVKPRGTGELFF. Using reference TRBV9 and TRBJ2-2 for the parts outside the CDR3, the full variable domain is DSGVTQTPKHLITATGQRVTLRCSPRSGDLSVYWYQQSLDQGLQFLIQYYNGEERAKGNILERFSAQQFPDLHSELNLSSLELGDSALYFCASSVKPRGTGELFFGEGSRLTVL.

The chain couples TRBV28 to TRBJ2-5; TCRdb calls TRBD1, which cannot be checked without DNA. The CDR3 has 16 residues. Germline V lookup: CDR1 MDHEN, CDR2 SYDVKM. The CDR3 sequence is CASSLILGRQQETQYF.

This chain joins TRBV5-1 and TRBJ2-1; TCRdb outputs TRBD1, but without DNA this stays unchecked. Germline CDR1 and CDR2: SGHRS and YFSETQ. The CDR3 has 17 residues. This CDR3 is CASSLVGRGQVYNEQFF.

The gene calls are TRBV5-1 and TRBJ2-7. The CDR3 is 14 residues long. CDR1 is SGHRS and CDR2 is YFSETQ in the germline V gene. The CDR3 sequence is CASSLESESYEQYF.

The chain is built from TRBV6-1 and TRBJ2-7; TCRdb outputs TRBD2, but without DNA this stays unchecked. The CDR3 is 14 residues long. Looked up from germline, CDR1 is MNHNS and CDR2 is SASEGT. The CDR3 region is CASSTQGLAGEQYF.